The clone carrying this T cell receptor beta chain was observed a handful of times. Its matching antigen is unknown. The sample comes from a study of T cells after yellow fever vaccination. The wider study: SMART-Seq v4 Ultra Low Input handled preparation of low-cell-number fractions.

The germline CDR1 and CDR2 sequences are SEHNR and FQNEAQ (reference sequence). V lost 5 bases and J 1 base, leaving 8 bases between the germline ends. The CDR3 extends over 13 amino acids. A process of 5'RACE template switching, which added a universal primer site and UMIs, was used to make TCR cDNA. TCRdb re-analysed the 5' RACE reads in MiXCR, keeping a single row per CDR3 protein. The sample gives approximately 610,000 distinct CDR3 sequences, roughly a sixth of which show up once; approximately 15% is in the top ten. Overall study results and limits: Re-detected after boosting: most primary clones, about 95% of CD4 and 88% of CD8.

This chain links TRBV7-9 with TRBJ1-1; D is ambiguous. The sequence was obtained from a man between 18 and 29 years old who received the YFV17D yellow fever vaccine. This material consisted of PBMCs, taken roughly 5 days after the first yellow fever vaccination. CDR3 amino acids: CASSHGKNTEAFF. CDR3 bases: TGTGCCAGCAGCCACGGGAAGAACACTGAAGCTTTCTTT.